The rows below give T cell receptor beta chains drawn from one sample of a study of cytomegalovirus exposure and HLA in healthy donors. Sequenced by immunoSEQ multiplex PCR; TCRdb stores in-frame clones only, minus some. The sample includes 85,000 to 110,000 clones, 65% to 80% of them seen just once. Sequences were obtained from PBMCs. The receptors come from a woman younger than 35 in good health and CMV-seropositive. CDR3s include the opening cysteine and the closing phenylalanine or tryptophan. Each record gives: clone size, D gene, J gene, V gene, CDR3 protein, CDR3 DNA. The D gene is left open where the match is weak. Clone size is shown for a subset of rows, as once, few, many or a class of expanded clone.

>once|TRBD1|TRBJ2-1|TRBV6-5
CASSLDRGLYNEQFF
TGTGCCAGCAGCCTGGACAGGGGACTTTACAATGAGCAGTTCTTC
>NA|TRBD1|TRBJ1-5|TRBV15
CATSTEQGARGNQPQHF
TGTGCCACCAGCACCGAACAGGGGGCGCGGGGCAATCAGCCCCAGCATTTT
>NA|TRBD1|TRBJ2-7|TRBV19
CASATDREDEQYF
TGTGCCAGTGCAACGGACAGGGAGGACGAGCAGTACTTC
>once|TRBD1|TRBJ2-7|TRBV27
CASSLRQGPYEQYF
TGTGCCAGCAGTCTTCGACAGGGACCCTACGAGCAGTACTTC
>few|NA|TRBJ2-4|TRBV5-1
CASSPAVPKTLEYF
TGCGCCAGCAGCCCAGCGGTTCCAAAAACACTGGAGTACTTC
>NA|NA|TRBJ2-1|TRBV27
CASSSGGGGGEQFF
TGTGCCAGCAGTTCAGGAGGGGGGGGTGGTGAGCAGTTCTTC
>NA|TRBD1|TRBJ2-7|TRBV5-4
CASSLSTGDYEQYF
TGTGCCAGCAGCTTGTCCACAGGGGACTACGAGCAGTACTTC
>NA|TRBD1|TRBJ2-7|TRBV5-1
CASSVGQSYEQYF
TGCGCCAGCAGCGTGGGACAGTCCTACGAGCAGTACTTC
>once|NA|TRBJ1-4|TRBV5-1
CASSFSADINEKLFF
TGCGCCAGCAGCTTTTCGGCAGACATTAATGAAAAACTGTTTTTT
>NA|NA|TRBJ2-6|TRBV7-6
CASSSPPGIGANVLTF
TGTGCCAGCAGCTCCCCCCCGGGGATTGGGGCCAACGTCCTGACTTTC
>NA|TRBD2|TRBJ2-7|TRBV7-2
CASSLSSGSYEQYF
TGTGCCAGCAGCTTAAGTAGCGGGAGCTACGAGCAGTACTTC
>once|NA|TRBJ2-7|TRBV7-9
CASRGQSTYEQYF
TGTGCCAGCAGAGGACAAAGTACCTACGAGCAGTACTTC
>NA|NA|TRBJ2-7|TRBV6-5
CASSRRETYEQYF
TGTGCCAGCAGTCGGAGGGAGACCTACGAGCAGTACTTC
>NA|TRBD2|TRBJ2-1|TRBV14
CASSRWTSGATIYNEQFF
TGTGCCAGCAGCCGATGGACTAGCGGGGCTACAATCTACAATGAGCAGTTCTTC
>NA|NA|TRBJ1-1|TRBV10-3
CAISERGGMNTEAFF
TGTGCCATCAGCGAAAGGGGAGGGATGAACACTGAAGCTTTCTTT
>NA|TRBD1|TRBJ2-5|TRBV5-1
CASSFGDRGSETQYF
TGCGCCAGCAGCTTTGGGGACAGGGGGTCGGAGACCCAGTACTTC
>NA|TRBD1|TRBJ1-3|TRBV9
CASSVFDRGPTGNTIYF
TGTGCCAGCAGCGTCTTCGACAGGGGGCCGACTGGAAACACCATATATTTT